This record looks at one T cell receptor (beta chain) sequence and its context. The antigen is not known. This specimen belongs to a study of T cell responses to AZD1222 COVID-19 vaccine. General study points: Repertoire sampling occurred only after the peak T cell response. Nearly half of spike-specific TCRs reportedly go after variant regions that carry no mutations.

Trimming took off 5 bases at V and 2 bases at J, with 13 bases between the two ends. Germline lookup yields CDR1 MNHEY and CDR2 SVGEGT. CDR3 length: 14 amino acids. Measured with immunoSEQ multiplex PCR; TCRdb has only the in-frame clones, and not every one. Of 85,000 to 90,000 clones in the sample, approximately 91% are singletons; the top ten hold 4.5% to 6%. The sample in question was peripheral blood, obtained on day 0 of AZD1222 vaccination. This TCR was sampled from an adult in good health. The chain links TRBV6-2 or TRBV6-3 to TRBJ2-7; D uncertain. The CDR3 spells CASSPQGPAYEQYF. The CDR3, as DNA: TGTGCCAGCAGTCCCCAAGGCCCTGCCTACGAGCAGTACTTC.